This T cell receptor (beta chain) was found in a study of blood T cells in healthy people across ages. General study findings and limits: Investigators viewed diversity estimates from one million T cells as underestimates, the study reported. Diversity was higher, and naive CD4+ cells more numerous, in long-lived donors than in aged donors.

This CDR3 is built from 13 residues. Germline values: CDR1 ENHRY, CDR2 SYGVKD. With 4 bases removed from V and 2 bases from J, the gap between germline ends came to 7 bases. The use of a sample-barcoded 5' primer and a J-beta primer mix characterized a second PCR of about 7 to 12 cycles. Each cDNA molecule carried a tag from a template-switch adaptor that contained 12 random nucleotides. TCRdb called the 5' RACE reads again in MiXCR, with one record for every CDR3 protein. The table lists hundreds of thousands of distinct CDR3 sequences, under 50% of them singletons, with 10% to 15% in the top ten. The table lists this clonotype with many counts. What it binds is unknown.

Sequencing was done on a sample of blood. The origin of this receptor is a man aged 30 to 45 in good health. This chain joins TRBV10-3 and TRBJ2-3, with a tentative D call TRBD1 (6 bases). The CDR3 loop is CAISGDNTDTQYF. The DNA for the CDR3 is TGTGCCATCAGTGGGGACAACACAGATACGCAGTATTTT.